Listed below are T cell receptor beta chains from one sample, sequenced in a study of blood T cell repertoires in COVID-19. Using immunoSEQ multiplex PCR, the repertoire was profiled, and TCRdb retains in-frame clones only, with some absent. The data contain over 200,000 clones, more than 65% of them seen just once; the ten biggest clones take up approximately 8%. Sequencing input: peripheral blood. These TCRs come from a woman older than 75 with acute or convalescent COVID-19. Each CDR3 is given with its conserved first and last residue. A D gene is named only where the DNA matches it firmly. A row's size may be missing; if present it is once, few, many or a size class.

V	size	D	J	length	DNA	CDR3
TRBV3-1/TRBV3-2	.	.	TRBJ2-7	11	TGTGCCAGCAGCCAAGATAGCGAGCAGTACTTC	CASSQDSEQYF
TRBV3-1/TRBV3-2	.	TRBD1	TRBJ2-7	17	TGTGCCAGCAGCCCGGGACAGGGGGCTATTACGGCGTACGAGCAGTACTTC	CASSPGQGAITAYEQYF
TRBV7-2	.	TRBD1	TRBJ1-2	15	TGTGCCAGCAGGTGGCTTTCAGGGGGCGCAGATGGCTACACCTTC	CASRWLSGGADGYTF
TRBV29-1	.	.	TRBJ1-4	14	TGCAGCGTTGAGGGGCGCTCAACTAATGAAAAACTGTTTTTT	CSVEGRSTNEKLFF
TRBV6-5	.	.	TRBJ1-5	14	TGTGCCAGCAGCTCAGTTGGACAAAATCAGCCCCAGCATTTT	CASSSVGQNQPQHF
TRBV15	.	TRBD1	TRBJ1-6	16	TGTGCCACCAGCAGAGAAACAGGGGCGGAAGATTCACCCCTCCACTTT	CATSRETGAEDSPLHF
TRBV28	.	.	TRBJ1-4	12	TGTGCCAGCAGTTTAATCAGAGAAAAACTGTTTTTT	CASSLIREKLFF
TRBV4-2	.	TRBD1	TRBJ1-2	15	TGTGCCAGCAGCCAGGACCCGGACAGGGGGCATGGCTACACCTTC	CASSQDPDRGHGYTF
TRBV3-1/TRBV3-2	.	.	TRBJ1-2	14	TGTGCCAGCAGCCAAGGGGGGCTATACTATGGCTACACCTTC	CASSQGGLYYGYTF
TRBV10-3	.	.	TRBJ1-3	14	TGTGCCATCAGTCCCGGGGGGGCTGGAAACACCATATATTTT	CAISPGGAGNTIYF
TRBV19	.	TRBD1	TRBJ1-3	16	TGTGCCAGTAGTACCTCCGGGACAGGGGCGGGAAACACCATATATTTT	CASSTSGTGAGNTIYF
TRBV19	.	.	TRBJ1-6	14	TGTGCCAGTAGTCTTCGGGGGGGCAATTCACCCCTCCACTTT	CASSLRGGNSPLHF
TRBV7-9	.	TRBD2	TRBJ2-2	17	TGTGCCAGCAGCTCCTGGGGACTAGCGGGAACGAACGGGGAGCTGTTTTTT	CASSSWGLAGTNGELFF
TRBV7-3	.	.	TRBJ2-1	15	TGTGCCAGCAGCTTAGGGGGAGGAGCGTACAATGAGCAGTTCTTC	CASSLGGGAYNEQFF
TRBV4-2	few	.	TRBJ1-3	15	TGTGCCAGCAGCCAAGAGTGGGCAGGTGGAAACACCATATATTTT	CASSQEWAGGNTIYF
TRBV29-1	.	.	TRBJ2-6	14	TGCAGCGTCGATCTATCTCCCGGGGCCAACGTCCTGACTTTC	CSVDLSPGANVLTF
TRBV6-6	.	TRBD1	TRBJ2-1	15	TGTGCCAGCAGGCCCTCGGGACAGGGGTACAATGAGCAGTTCTTC	CASRPSGQGYNEQFF
TRBV6-6	few	.	TRBJ1-1	15	TGTGCCAGCAGTTACACCCCGGGGATGAACACTGAAGCTTTCTTT	CASSYTPGMNTEAFF
TRBV3-1/TRBV3-2	.	.	TRBJ1-6	16	TGTGCCAGCAGCCAAGATGTAGGGACATGGGCTTCACCCCTCCACTTT	CASSQDVGTWASPLHF
TRBV5-1	.	.	TRBJ1-2	13	TGCGCCAGCAGCCTAGGGGGAAACTATGGCTACACCTTC	CASSLGGNYGYTF
TRBV5-1	.	TRBD1	TRBJ2-1	15	TGCGCCAGCAGCTATGGGACAGGCCTTCACAATGAGCAGTTCTTC	CASSYGTGLHNEQFF
TRBV10-1	.	.	TRBJ2-7	13	TGCGCCACCCAGTCTACAGTTGCCTACGAGCAGTACTTC	CATQSTVAYEQYF
TRBV4-2	few	.	TRBJ2-5	14	TGTGCCAGCAGCCTCTCAACAGGTGGTGAGACCCAGTACTTC	CASSLSTGGETQYF
TRBV29-1	.	.	TRBJ1-2	12	TGCAGCGTTGACACAGGGTCGAATGGCTACACCTTC	CSVDTGSNGYTF
TRBV3-1/TRBV3-2	.	.	TRBJ2-7	14	TGTGCCAGCAGCCATGACAGGAAAGCTGGTCGCGAGTACTTC	CASSHDRKAGREYF
TRBV19	few	.	TRBJ1-2	14	TGTGCCAGTAGTATGTCCCAGGGATTATATGGCTACACCTTC	CASSMSQGLYGYTF
TRBV4-1	.	.	TRBJ2-1	17	TGCGCCAGCAGCCAATCCCCCAGGAGCGGCCCCTACAATGAGCAGTTCTTC	CASSQSPRSGPYNEQFF
TRBV3-1/TRBV3-2	.	.	TRBJ1-1	14	TGTGCCAGCAGCCCAACCGCGGGGAGCACTGAAGCTTTCTTT	CASSPTAGSTEAFF
TRBV28	once	TRBD1	TRBJ2-7	16	TGTGCCAGCAGTTTAACCGACAGGGTTTCATCCTACGAGCAGTACTTC	CASSLTDRVSSYEQYF
TRBV18	.	TRBD2	TRBJ2-5	16	TGTGCCAGCTCACCTTCCCTAGGGACTATTGAGGAGACCCAGTACTTC	CASSPSLGTIEETQYF
TRBV5-6	.	.	TRBJ1-5	13	TGTGCCAGCAGCTCGTCCTTTAATCAGCCCCAGCATTTT	CASSSSFNQPQHF
TRBV11-3	.	.	TRBJ2-1	13	TGTGCCAGCAGCTTATCAGCGGAGGATGAGCAGTTCTTC	CASSLSAEDEQFF
TRBV6-1	once	TRBD1	TRBJ1-4	17	TGTGCCACCCGTGAGGACAGGGTTCTCCCGCACAATGAAAAACTGTTTTTT	CATREDRVLPHNEKLFF
TRBV3-1/TRBV3-2	.	TRBD1	TRBJ1-6	17	TGTGCCAGCAGCCAGAATGAGCCGGGACAGGGGCATTCACCCCTCCACTTT	CASSQNEPGQGHSPLHF
TRBV10-2	.	TRBD2	TRBJ2-7	13	TGCGCCAGCTCCCCGGCTAGCGGGACCGAGCAGTACTTC	CASSPASGTEQYF
TRBV15	once	.	TRBJ1-6	15	TGTGCCACCAGCAGAGATCCAGGGTTTAATTCACCCCTCCACTTT	CATSRDPGFNSPLHF